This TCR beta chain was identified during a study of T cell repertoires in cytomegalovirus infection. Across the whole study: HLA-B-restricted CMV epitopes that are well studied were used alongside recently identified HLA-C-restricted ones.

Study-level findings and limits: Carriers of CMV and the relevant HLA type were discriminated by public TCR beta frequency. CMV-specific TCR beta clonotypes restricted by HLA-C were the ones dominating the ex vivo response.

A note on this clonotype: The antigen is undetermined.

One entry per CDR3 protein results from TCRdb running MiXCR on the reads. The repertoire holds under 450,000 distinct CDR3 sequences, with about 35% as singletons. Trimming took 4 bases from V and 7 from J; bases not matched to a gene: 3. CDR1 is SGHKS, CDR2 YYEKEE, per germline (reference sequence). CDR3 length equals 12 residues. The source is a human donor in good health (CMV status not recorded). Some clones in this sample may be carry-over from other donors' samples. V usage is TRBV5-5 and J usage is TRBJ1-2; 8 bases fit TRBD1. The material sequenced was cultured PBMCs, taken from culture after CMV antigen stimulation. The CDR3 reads CASSKGQVGYTF. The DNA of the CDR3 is TGTGCCAGCAGCAAGGGACAGGTTGGCTACACCTTC.